These 20 T cell receptor beta chains originate from one sample sequenced in a study of molecular identifiers for immune sequencing clone quantification. TCRdb reanalysed the PCR reads using MiXCR and keeps one entry per CDR3 protein. Here the sample spans approximately 320,000 distinct CDR3 sequences, roughly a quarter being singletons. Sequencing was carried out using naive CD8+ T cells from blood, with Jurkat cell RNA spiked in. Specified subset: FACS-sorted CD8+CD4-CCR7+CD45RA+ naive T cells. The receptors derive from a human donor in good health. Some libraries in this study had Jurkat cell RNA spiked in.

This clonotype showed up just a few times. The V and J genes are TRBV3-1 and TRBJ1-2; D might be TRBD1 (5 bases). CDR1 LGHDT and CDR2 YNNKEL come from the germline V gene (reference sequence). This CDR3 has 15 amino acids. The V end lost 3 bases, the J end lost 4 bases, and 15 bases lay between the germline ends. The CDR3 here is CASSQAAGFIYGYTF. In DNA form, the CDR3 reads TGTGCCAGCAGCCAGGCGGCAGGGTTTATCTATGGCTACACCTTC.

Concerning this clonotype itself: This sequence may be a read error, since a much larger clone differs from it by one base. V gene TRBV28 combines with J gene TRBJ2-5, with 10 nucleotides matching TRBD2. The CDR3 runs 17 residues. The V and J ends lost 5 bases and 7 bases, in that order; junction bases with no gene match: 16. CDR1 is MDHEN and CDR2 is SYDVKM in the germline V gene. CDR3 protein: CASSDPLALAGDATQYF. DNA for the CDR3: TGTGCCAGCAGTGACCCACTCGCCCTAGCGGGAGACGCGACCCAGTACTTC.

This clonotype was counted between two and nine times. This chain uses TRBV4-3 with TRBJ1-1; TRBD1 might be the D (5 bases). The CDR3 is made up of 17 amino acids. Germline V gene data show CDR1 as LGHNA and CDR2 as YSLEER. Trimming stripped 0 bases from V and 1 base from J, with 15 bases between. CDR3 in amino acids: CASSQDQGASENTEAFF. The CDR3 DNA reads as TGCGCCAGCAGCCAAGATCAAGGGGCCAGCGAGAACACTGAAGCTTTCTTT.

The chain employs TRBV30 and TRBJ1-1, with D unclear. With 5 bases removed from V and 6 bases from J, the gap between germline ends came to 10 bases. In germline, CDR1 is GTSNPN, CDR2 SVGIG (reference sequence). CDR3 length: 11 amino acids. The DNA for the CDR3 is TGTGCCTGGTTGGTTGGGCCTGAAGCTTTCTTT. Its translation is CAWLVGPEAFF.

The rearrangement joins TRBV4-1 to TRBJ2-5; no clear D gene. Per the germline V gene, CDR1 is MGHRA and CDR2 is YSYEKL. The V gene lost 1 base and the J gene lost 4 bases, with 13 bases spanning the gap. This CDR3 spans 15 amino acids. CDR3: CASSQVSGFRETQYF. Here the CDR3 DNA reads TGCGCCAGCAGCCAAGTGTCCGGGTTTCGAGAGACCCAGTACTTC.

The table lists this clonotype with many counts. The chain couples TRBV7-9 to TRBJ2-5, with D perhaps matching TRBD2 (5 bases). The CDR3 spans 15 residues. V lost 2 bases and J lost 7, with 17 bases in between. CDR1 is SEHNR, CDR2 FQNEAQ, per germline (reference sequence). The CDR3 DNA is TGTGCCAGCAGCTTAAACGGACGGGGAATCGGGACCCAGTACTTC. Amino acids: CASSLNGRGIGTQYF.

This chain uses TRBV7-3 with TRBJ2-3; D is perhaps TRBD2 (5 bases). The V end lost 4 bases, the J end lost 4 bases, and 9 bases lay between the germline ends. CDR3 length: 13 amino acids. Looked up from germline, CDR1 is SGHTA and CDR2 is FQGTGA. CDR3 bases: TGTGCCAGCAGCTCAGCGGATGCAGATACGCAGTATTTT. The encoded protein is CASSSADADTQYF.

The gene calls are TRBV4-3 and TRBJ2-6; D is undetermined. CDR1 and CDR2 from the germline V gene are LGHNA and YSLEER. This CDR3 region has 17 residues. V dropped 0 bases and J dropped 1 base, with 10 bases sitting between them. This CDR3 reads CASSQDRRESGANVLTF. The CDR3 region has the DNA TGCGCCAGCAGCCAAGACAGAAGGGAATCTGGGGCCAACGTCCTGACTTTC.

On this clonotype: This may come from a read error, since a much larger clone is one base off. The chain is built from TRBV2 and TRBJ2-3; 8 bases agree with TRBD2. The CDR3 sequence is 15 residues long. From germline, CDR1 is SNHLY and CDR2 FYNNEI. The J segment lost 1 base and the V segment lost 4 bases, leaving 4 bases of the junction unmatched. CDR3 sequence reads: CASSVSSGCTDTQYF. The DNA of the CDR3 is TGTGCCAGCAGTGTTTCTAGCGGGTGCACAGATACGCAGTATTTT. Supplemented by reference TRBV2 and TRBJ2-3, the full variable domain reads EPEVTQTPSHQVTQMGQEVILRCVPISNHLYFYWYRQILGQKVEFLVSFYNNEISEKSEIFDDQFSVERPDGSNFTLKIRSTKLEDSAMYFCASSVSSGCTDTQYFGPGTRLTVL.

Comments on this clonotype: One junction end does not reproduce the germline sequence, and a read error may be involved. CDR3 sequence: CASSLVWRGADNEQFF. The CDR3 nucleotides read TGCGCCAGCAGCTTAGTTTGGCGGGGGGCGGACAATGAGCAGTTCTTC. The V gene is TRBV7-9, the J gene TRBJ2-1; 8 bases align to TRBD2. Germline V gene data show CDR1 as SEHNR and CDR2 as FQNEAQ (reference sequence). This CDR3 has 16 amino acids.

For this clonotype: With a much larger clone just one base away, this may be a read error. This chain connects TRBV6-1 to TRBJ2-3; a possible D gene is TRBD1 (5 bases). With 5 bases removed from V and 4 bases from J, the gap between germline ends came to 13 bases. The CDR3 spans 14 residues. Looked up from germline, CDR1 is MNHNS and CDR2 is SASEGT. The CDR3 protein is CASSPLTDADTQYF. DNA for the CDR3: TGTGCCAGCAGTCCGCTGACAGACGCAGATACGCAGTATTTT.

This clonotype was detected a few times. The V call is TRBV12-3 or TRBV12-4, the J call TRBJ2-1; the D gene could be TRBD1 or TRBD2 (6 bases each). The CDR3 sequence is 15 residues long. Trimming stripped 5 bases from V and 9 bases from J, with 20 bases between. The CDR3 spells CASSPQGRGVSEQFF. CDR3 in DNA: TGTGCCAGCAGTCCCCAGGGGCGGGGAGTGAGTGAGCAGTTCTTC.

A remark on this clonotype: Mismatch with germline at one junction end may stem from a read error. This rearrangement joins TRBV9 to TRBJ2-2; D is possibly TRBD1 or TRBD2 (6 bases each). Looked up from germline, CDR1 is SGDLS and CDR2 is YYNGEE. The CDR3 consists of 14 residues. The CDR3 loop is CASSVDRVAGGLFF. The CDR3 region has the DNA TGTGCCAGCAGCGTAGACAGGGTCGCCGGGGGGCTGTTTTTT.

This clonotype is a singleton in its sample. A much more abundant neighbour one base away suggests this may be a read error. The J gene is TRBJ2-3, the V gene TRBV7-2, with unresolved D. Trimming cost V 6 bases and J 4 bases, with 11 bases left between them. Germline V lookup: CDR1 SGHTA, CDR2 FQGNSA. The CDR3 consists of 13 residues. In DNA, the CDR3 is TGTGCCAGCAGACTCTTTGGTGCAGATACGCAGTATTTT. This sequence encodes CASRLFGADTQYF.

This chain uses TRBV9 with TRBJ2-7; 10 bases map to TRBD1. Germline V lookup: CDR1 SGDLS, CDR2 YYNGEE. The CDR3 covers 15 residues. J was trimmed by 5 bases and V by 3 bases; bases with no gene match: 8. CDR3: CASSAERTGGDEQYF. In nucleotides, the CDR3 is TGTGCCAGCAGCGCGGAGAGGACAGGGGGTGACGAGCAGTACTTC.

Concerning this clonotype: Since a much larger clone is just one base distant, this may be a read error. The rearrangement joins TRBV7-9 to TRBJ2-5, with a tentative D call TRBD1 (5 bases). Per the germline V gene, CDR1 is SEHNR and CDR2 is FQNEAQ (reference sequence). This CDR3 is built from 16 residues. CDR3 residues: CASSLGPLGPQEPQYF. The CDR3 DNA reads as TGTGCCAGCAGCTTAGGTCCATTGGGGCCCCAAGAGCCCCAGTACTTC.

This clonotype has at least ten counts. The chain carries TRBV5-1 and TRBJ2-7, with D perhaps TRBD1 (7 bases). Germline values: CDR1 SGHRS, CDR2 YFSETQ. The CDR3 has 14 amino acids. Trimming removed 3 bases from V and 1 base from J, with 11 bases in between. CDR3 sequence: CASSSGDSSYEQYF. CDR3 coding DNA: TGCGCCAGCAGCTCGGGGGACAGTTCCTACGAGCAGTACTTC.

This clonotype was recorded at least ten times. The chain is built from TRBV29-1 and TRBJ2-2; D not certain. V lost 5 bases and J 0 bases, leaving 7 bases between the germline ends. The CDR3 has 13 amino acids. The V gene's germline CDR1 is SQVTM and CDR2 ANQGSEA. CDR3 nucleotides: TGCAGCGTTTTTGCCTCGAACACCGGGGAGCTGTTTTTT. Translation: CSVFASNTGELFF.

The table lists this clonotype with many counts. This rearrangement joins TRBV7-2 to TRBJ2-1; a weak D match, TRBD2 (6 bases). V lost 3 bases to trimming and J lost 0 bases, with 9 bases between them. The CDR3 extends over 15 amino acids. Germline values: CDR1 SGHTA, CDR2 FQGNSA. The CDR3 sequence: CASSFLGSSYNEQFF. CDR3 sequence (DNA): TGTGCCAGCAGCTTTCTCGGGAGCTCCTACAATGAGCAGTTCTTC.

The sample holds a few counts of this clonotype. The genes are TRBV27 and TRBJ2-1, with no clear D. There are 14 residues in the CDR3. CDR1 MNHEY and CDR2 SMNVEV come from the germline V gene (reference sequence). Trimming stripped 5 bases from V and 0 bases from J, with 8 bases between. Here the CDR3 reads CASSPQSSYNEQFF. The DNA for the CDR3 is TGTGCCAGCAGTCCACAATCCTCCTACAATGAGCAGTTCTTC.